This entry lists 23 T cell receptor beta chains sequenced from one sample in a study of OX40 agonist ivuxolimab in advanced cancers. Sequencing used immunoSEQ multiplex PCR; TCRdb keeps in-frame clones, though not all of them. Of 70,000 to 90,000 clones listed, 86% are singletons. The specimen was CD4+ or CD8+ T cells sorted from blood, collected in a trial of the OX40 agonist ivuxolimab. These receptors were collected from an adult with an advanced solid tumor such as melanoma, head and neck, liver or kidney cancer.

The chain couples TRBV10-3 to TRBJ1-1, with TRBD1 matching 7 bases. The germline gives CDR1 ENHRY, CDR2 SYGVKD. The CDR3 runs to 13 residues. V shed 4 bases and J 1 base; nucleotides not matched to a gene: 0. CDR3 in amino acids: CAISGTGNTEAFF. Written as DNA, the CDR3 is TGTGCCATCAGTGGGACAGGGAACACTGAAGCTTTCTTT.

CDR3 sequence: CASSAYKYEQYF. DNA of the CDR3: TGTGCCAGCAGCGCGTACAAATACGAGCAGTACTTC. The chain links TRBV11-1 to TRBJ2-7; no clear D gene. The CDR3 length is 12 residues. V gave up 5 bases and J gave up 4 bases, with 9 bases separating them. CDR1 and CDR2 from the germline V gene are SGHAT and FQDESV (reference sequence). The full variable domain, in which reference TRBV11-1 and TRBJ2-7 provide the parts outside the CDR3, is EAEVAQSPRYKITEKSQAVAFWCDPISGHATLYWYRQILGQGPELLVQFQDESVVDDSQLPKDRFSAERLKGVDSTLKIQPAELGDSAMYLCASSAYKYEQYFGPGTRLTVT.

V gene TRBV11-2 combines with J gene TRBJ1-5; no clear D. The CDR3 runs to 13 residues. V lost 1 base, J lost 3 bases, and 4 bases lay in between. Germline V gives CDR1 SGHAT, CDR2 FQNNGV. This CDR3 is CASSLGNNQPQHF. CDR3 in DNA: TGTGCCAGCAGCTTAGGCAACAATCAGCCCCAGCATTTT.

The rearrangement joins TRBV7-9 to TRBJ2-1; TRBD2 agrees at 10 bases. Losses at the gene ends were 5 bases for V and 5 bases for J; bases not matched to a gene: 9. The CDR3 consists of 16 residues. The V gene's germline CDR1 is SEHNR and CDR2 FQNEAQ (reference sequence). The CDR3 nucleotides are TGTGCCAGCAGCCAAAAAGCGGGAGGGAGTAACAATGAGCAGTTCTTC. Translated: CASSQKAGGSNNEQFF. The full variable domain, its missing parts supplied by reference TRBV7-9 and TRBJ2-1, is DTGVSQNPRHKITKRGQNVTFRCDPISEHNRLYWYRQTLGQGPEFLTYFQNEAQLEKSRLLSDRFSAERPKGSFSTLEIQRTEQGDSAMYLCASSQKAGGSNNEQFFGPGTRLTVL.

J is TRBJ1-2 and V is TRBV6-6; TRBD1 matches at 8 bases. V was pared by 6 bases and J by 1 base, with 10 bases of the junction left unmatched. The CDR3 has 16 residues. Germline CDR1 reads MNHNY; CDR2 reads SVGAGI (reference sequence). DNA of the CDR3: TGTGCCAGCAGCGATCAGGGACAGGAGATTAACTATGGCTACACCTTC. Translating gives CASSDQGQEINYGYTF.

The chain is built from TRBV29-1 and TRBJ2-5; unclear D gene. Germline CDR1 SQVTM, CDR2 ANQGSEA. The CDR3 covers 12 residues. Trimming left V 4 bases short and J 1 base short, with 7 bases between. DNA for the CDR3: TGCAGCGTTGCGGCAGCCCAAGAGACCCAGTACTTC. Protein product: CSVAAAQETQYF.

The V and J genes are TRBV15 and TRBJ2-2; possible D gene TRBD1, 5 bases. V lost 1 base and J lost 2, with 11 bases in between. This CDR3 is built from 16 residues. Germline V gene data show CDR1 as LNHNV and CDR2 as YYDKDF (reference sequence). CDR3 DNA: TGTGCCACCAGCAGAGGGCAGGGCACTAACACCGGGGAGCTGTTTTTT. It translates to CATSRGQGTNTGELFF.

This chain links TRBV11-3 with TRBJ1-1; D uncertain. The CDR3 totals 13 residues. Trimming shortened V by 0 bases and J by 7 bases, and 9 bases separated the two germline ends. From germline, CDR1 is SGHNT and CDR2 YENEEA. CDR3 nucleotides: TGTGCCAGCAGCTTAGATCCGGCAGGTGAAGCTTTCTTT. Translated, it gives CASSLDPAGEAFF. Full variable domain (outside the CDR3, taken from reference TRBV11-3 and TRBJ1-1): EAGVVQSPRYKIIEKKQPVAFWCNPISGHNTLYWYLQNLGQGPELLIRYENEEAVDDSQLPKDRFSAERLKGVDSTLKIQPAELGDSAVYLCASSLDPAGEAFFGQGTRLTVV.

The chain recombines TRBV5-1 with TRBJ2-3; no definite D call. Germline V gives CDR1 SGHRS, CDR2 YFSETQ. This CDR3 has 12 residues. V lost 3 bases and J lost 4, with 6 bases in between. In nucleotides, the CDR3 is TGCGCCAGCAGCTCTGGCGCAGATACGCAGTATTTT. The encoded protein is CASSSGADTQYF.

CDR3 residues: CASSSPVLGTTEAFF. In DNA form, the CDR3 reads TGTGCCAGCAGTTCCCCCGTATTGGGGACCACTGAAGCTTTCTTT. This chain uses TRBV27 with TRBJ1-1, with a possible D match to TRBD1 (5 bases). In germline, CDR1 is MNHEY, CDR2 SMNVEV (reference sequence). V lost 4 bases and J 4 bases, leaving 16 bases between the germline ends. This CDR3 region has 15 residues.

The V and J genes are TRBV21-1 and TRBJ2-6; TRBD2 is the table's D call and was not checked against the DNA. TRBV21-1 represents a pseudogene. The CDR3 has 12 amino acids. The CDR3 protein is CATNGGANVLTF. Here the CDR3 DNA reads TGTGCCACCAACGGGGGGGCCAACGTCCTGACTTTC.

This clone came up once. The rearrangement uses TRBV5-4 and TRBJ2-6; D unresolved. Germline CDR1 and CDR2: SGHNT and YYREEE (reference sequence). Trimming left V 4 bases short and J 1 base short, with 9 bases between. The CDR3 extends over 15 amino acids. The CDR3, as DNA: TGTGCCAGCAGCCTACCCAGGTCTGGGGCCAACGTCCTGACTTTC. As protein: CASSLPRSGANVLTF.

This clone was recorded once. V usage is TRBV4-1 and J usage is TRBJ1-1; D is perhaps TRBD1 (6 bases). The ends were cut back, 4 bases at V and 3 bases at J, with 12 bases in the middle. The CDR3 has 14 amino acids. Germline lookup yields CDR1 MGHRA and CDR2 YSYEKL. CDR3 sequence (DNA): TGCGCCAGCAGCCTTTTTCACAGGGACACTGAAGCTTTCTTT. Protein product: CASSLFHRDTEAFF.

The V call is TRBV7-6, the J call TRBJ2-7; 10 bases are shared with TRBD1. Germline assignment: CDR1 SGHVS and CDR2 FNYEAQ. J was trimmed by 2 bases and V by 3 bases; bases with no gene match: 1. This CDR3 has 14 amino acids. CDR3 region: CASSLDRGTYEQYF. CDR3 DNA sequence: TGTGCCAGCAGCTTGGACAGGGGGACCTACGAGCAGTACTTC.

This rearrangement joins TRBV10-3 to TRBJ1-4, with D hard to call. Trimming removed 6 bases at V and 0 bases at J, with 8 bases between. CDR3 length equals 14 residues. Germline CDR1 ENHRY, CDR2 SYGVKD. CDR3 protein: CAIRGGSTNEKLFF. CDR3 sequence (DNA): TGTGCCATCAGAGGAGGGTCAACTAATGAAAAACTGTTTTTT.

CDR3 sequence reads: CASSELRSGEKLFF. The DNA of the CDR3 is TGTGCCAGCAGTGAACTCAGGAGCGGAGAAAAACTGTTTTTT. V usage is TRBV25-1 and J usage is TRBJ1-4; D gene unclear. CDR1 is MGHDK and CDR2 is SYGVNS in the germline V gene. The CDR3 spans 14 residues. V was trimmed by 2 bases and J by 8 bases, leaving 12 bases between them.

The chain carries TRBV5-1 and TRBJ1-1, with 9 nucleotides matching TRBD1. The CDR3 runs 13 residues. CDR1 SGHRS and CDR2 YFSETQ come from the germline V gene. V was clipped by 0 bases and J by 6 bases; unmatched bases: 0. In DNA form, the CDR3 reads TGCGCCAGCAGCTTGGGGGACAGGGCTGAAGCTTTCTTT. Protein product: CASSLGDRAEAFF.

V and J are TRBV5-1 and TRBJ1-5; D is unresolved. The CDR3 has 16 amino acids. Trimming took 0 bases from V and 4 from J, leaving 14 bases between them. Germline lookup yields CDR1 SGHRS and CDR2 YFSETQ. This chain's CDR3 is CASSLGVDGWNQPQHF. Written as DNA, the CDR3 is TGCGCCAGCAGCTTGGGGGTAGATGGGTGGAATCAGCCCCAGCATTTT.

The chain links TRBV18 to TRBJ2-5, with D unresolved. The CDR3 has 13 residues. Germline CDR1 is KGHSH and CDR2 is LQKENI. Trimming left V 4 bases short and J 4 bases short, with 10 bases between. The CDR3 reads CASSQGRRETQYF. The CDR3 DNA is TGTGCCAGCTCACAGGGCCGGAGAGAGACCCAGTACTTC.

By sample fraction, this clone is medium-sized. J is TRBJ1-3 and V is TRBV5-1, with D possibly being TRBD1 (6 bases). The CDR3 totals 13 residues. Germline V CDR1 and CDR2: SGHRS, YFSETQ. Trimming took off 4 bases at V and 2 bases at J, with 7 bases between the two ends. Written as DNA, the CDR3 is TGCGCCAGCAGCAACAGGGCTGGAAACACCATATATTTT. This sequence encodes CASSNRAGNTIYF.

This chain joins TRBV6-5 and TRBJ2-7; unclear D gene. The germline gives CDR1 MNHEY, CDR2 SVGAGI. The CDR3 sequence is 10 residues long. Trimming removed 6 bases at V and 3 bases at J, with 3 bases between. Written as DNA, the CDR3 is TGTGCCAGCAGGAACTACGAGCAGTACTTC. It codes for CASRNYEQYF.

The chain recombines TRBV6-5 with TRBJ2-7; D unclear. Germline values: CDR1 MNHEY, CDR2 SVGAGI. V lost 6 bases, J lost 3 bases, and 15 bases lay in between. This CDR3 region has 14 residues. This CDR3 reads CASSPSPPDYEQYF. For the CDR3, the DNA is TGTGCCAGCAGCCCAAGCCCCCCCGACTACGAGCAGTACTTC.

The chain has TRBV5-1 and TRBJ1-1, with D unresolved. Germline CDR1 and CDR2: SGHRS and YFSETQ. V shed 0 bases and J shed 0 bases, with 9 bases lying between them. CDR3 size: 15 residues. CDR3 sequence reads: CASSLASHLNTEAFF. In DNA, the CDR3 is TGCGCCAGCAGCTTGGCCTCACACCTGAACACTGAAGCTTTCTTT.